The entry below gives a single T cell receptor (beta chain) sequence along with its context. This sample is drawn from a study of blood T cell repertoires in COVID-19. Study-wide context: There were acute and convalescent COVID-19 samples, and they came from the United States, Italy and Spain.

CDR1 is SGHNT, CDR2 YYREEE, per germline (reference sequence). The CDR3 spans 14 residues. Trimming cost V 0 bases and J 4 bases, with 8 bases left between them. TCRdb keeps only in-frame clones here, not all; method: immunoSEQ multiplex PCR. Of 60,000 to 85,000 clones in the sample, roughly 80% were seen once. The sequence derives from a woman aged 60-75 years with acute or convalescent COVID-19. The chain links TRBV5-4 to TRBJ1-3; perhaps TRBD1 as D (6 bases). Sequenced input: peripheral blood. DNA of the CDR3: TGTGCCAGCAGCTTGGTGGGGGCCGGAAACACCATATATTTT. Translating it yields CASSLVGAGNTIYF.